The clone carrying this T cell receptor (beta chain) showed up just once. This specimen belongs to a study of blood T cell repertoires in COVID-19. Study overall: Spain, Italy and the United States supplied samples that represented acute and convalescent COVID-19. Sample material is recorded as cDNA or gDNA derived from T cells, B-cell-depleted T cells, or PBMCs.

Original methodology: Reference gene primer amplification gave nucleated cell count estimates. The method was immunoSEQ multiplex PCR; TCRdb's version includes in-frame clones alone and lacks a portion of them. V, J and clone size derive from that table, while D and trimming were established from the DNA sequence. The sample consists of about 64,000 clones, approximately 80% of them appearing once. The length of the CDR3 is 16 residues. CDR1 and CDR2 (germline): SGHNT, YYREEE (reference sequence). The J segment lost 4 bases and the V segment lost 5 bases, leaving 11 bases of the junction unmatched. Source material: peripheral blood. The rearrangement joins TRBV5-4 to TRBJ2-2; TRBD1 matches 7 bases. This clonotype was obtained from a man aged 60 to 69 with COVID-19, enrolled during active disease. CDR3 DNA sequence: TGTGCCAGCAGTCGTATGACGGGACAGTCCACCGGGGAGCTGTTTTTT. It translates to CASSRMTGQSTGELFF.